This T cell receptor beta chain came from a study of spatial heterogeneity in lung cancer. Study-wide background: Strongly correlated with TCR transcript counts in tumor regions was a T cell module score, which was a transcriptional module score calculated from matched bulk RNA-seq. The study, taken as a whole, reports: Expanded alpha and beta TCR counts within tumors tracked tumor mutation counts.

This clonotype was detected ten times or more. Its cognate antigen is unknown. A single record per CDR3 protein comes from TCRdb applying MiXCR to the 5' RACE reads. Among 11,000 or so distinct CDR3 sequences listed, 13% to 15% were seen once. The V end lost 4 bases, the J end lost 5 bases, and 14 bases lay between the germline ends. The CDR3 has 14 amino acids. The germline CDR1 and CDR2 sequences are SGHRS and YFSETQ. Time point noted: sample taken at primary tumor resection. This clonotype originated in a male donor with early-stage non-small cell lung cancer. The rearrangement uses TRBV5-1 and TRBJ2-3; D may match TRBD1 or TRBD2 (5 bases each). The specimen comprised lung tumor tissue, sampled at surgery. This CDR3 reads CASSIGTTGDTQYF. The CDR3 region has the DNA TGCGCCAGCAGCATTGGGACGACCGGAGATACGCAGTATTTT.